This TCR beta chain stems from a study of blood T cell repertoires in COVID-19 (dated by TCRdb to between 2020 and 2021). With regard to the full study: Samples covering the acute and convalescent phases of COVID-19 were provided by collaborators in the United States, Italy and Spain. The material from the prospective study consisted of cDNA or gDNA derived from T cells, B-cell-depleted T cells, or PBMCs. The dataset comprised deeply sampled blood TCRbeta repertoires from subjects exposed to, actively infected with, or recovered from COVID-19. The repertoires were released in a freely available public database meant as a resource for research on the immune response to SARS-CoV-2. Samples came from the ongoing ImmuneRACE study (first 160 participants) plus 1,254 subjects from 6 global collaborators. The sample metadata nearly always contained a de-identified subject ID, COVID-19 status, age in years and sex. Where available, HLA class I and class II types were obtained from metadata supplied by the sample provider rather than from assay-based typing. The research as a whole found: The quantity of clinical and demographic metadata differed by source and by participant and was supplied without curation.

Details on this clone: Its antigen is unknown. No much larger clone exists at a distance of one base, and base qualities are not known.

TCRbeta CDR3 regions were amplified from genomic DNA by means of the immunoSEQ Assay, a bias-controlled multiplex PCR. In the source study's methods: Within the assay, amplification of reference gene primers was used to estimate how many nucleated cells each sample contained. Sequence reads were collapsed and filtered to measure the absolute abundance of every unique TCRbeta CDR3 rearrangement. For each sample, productive Simpson clonality was calculated as the square root of Simpson's diversity index over productive rearrangements. The immuneACCESS repertoire file appears here via TCRdb, limited to in-frame rearrangements. These files lack a portion of the clones; in checked studies, under half of the deficit traces to unresolved V genes, and the cause of the others is not known. The DNA was the basis for D and trimming; V, J and clone size are from that table. The sample records 470,000 or so clones, roughly 90% of which are singletons. Around 4.5% of the sample comes from the top ten.

The collaborating institutions used their own protocols to collect whole blood in K2EDTA tubes. For TCRbeta analysis, collaborator samples were shipped as frozen whole blood, as isolated PBMCs, or as DNA extracted from either sample type. The sequencing sample was made of peripheral blood. The sequence came from a woman in her twenties or thirties with acute or convalescent COVID-19.

The bases read TGTGCCAGCGGCAGGCGGGGAGTTAACACAGATACGCAGTATTTT. This codes for CASGRRGVNTDTQYF. Here the chain combines TRBV2 and TRBJ2-3; TRBD2 might be the D gene, on 6 matching bases. The germline V gene sets CDR1 to SNHLY and CDR2 to FYNNEI. The CDR3 has 15 amino acids, counting the end cysteine and phenylalanine. CDR3 DNA is the only sequence kept; it has 45 bases, read in frame from the first base. Between the V and J ends, shortened by 8 bases and 2 bases respectively, the junction contains 17 bases.